This TCR beta chain appears in the sequencing data of a study of CD4+ T cells in melanoma. The study, taken as a whole, reports: A reported correlation linked neoantigen-specific CD4+ T cells to CD8+, macrophage and B cell function. Diverse differentiation states were reported for melanoma neoantigen-specific CD4+ T cells.

Notes on this clone: The antigen is undetermined.

The CDR3 is 18 residues long. The trim removed 5 bases at V and 6 bases at J, leaving 19 bases unmatched. Germline values: CDR1 SGHDT, CDR2 YYEEEE. Sequencing was performed with immunoSEQ multiplex PCR; in TCRdb, only in-frame clones are kept and a portion is missing. This sample has roughly 12,000 clones, with about 72% found just once. This TCR was sampled from a human donor with melanoma. Sequencing was carried out using cells from a culture (not recorded whether cultured in vitro). This chain connects TRBV5-6 to TRBJ1-1; TRBD1 matches 10 bases. DNA of the CDR3: TGTGCCAGCAGTCGAGACAGGGGGCGCGTTAGACGAAGCCCTGAAGCTTTCTTT. Translated: CASSRDRGRVRRSPEAFF. The full variable domain, rest sourced from reference TRBV5-6 and TRBJ1-1, is DAGVTQSPTHLIKTRGQQVTLRCSPKSGHDTVSWYQQALGQGPQFIFQYYEEEERQRGNFPDRFSGHQFPNYSSELNVNALLLGDSALYLCASSRDRGRVRRSPEAFFGQGTRLTVV.